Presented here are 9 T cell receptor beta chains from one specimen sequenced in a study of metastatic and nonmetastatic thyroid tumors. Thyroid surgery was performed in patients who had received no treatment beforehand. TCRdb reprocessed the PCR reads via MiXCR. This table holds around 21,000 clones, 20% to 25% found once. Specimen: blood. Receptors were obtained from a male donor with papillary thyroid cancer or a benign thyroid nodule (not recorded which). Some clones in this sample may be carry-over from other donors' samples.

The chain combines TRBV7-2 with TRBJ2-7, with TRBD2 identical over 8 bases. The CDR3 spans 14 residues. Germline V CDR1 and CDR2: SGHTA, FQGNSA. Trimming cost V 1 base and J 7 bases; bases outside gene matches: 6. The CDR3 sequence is CASSLVLASGEQYF. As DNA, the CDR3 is TGTGCCAGCAGCTTAGTGCTGGCTAGCGGGGAGCAGTACTTC. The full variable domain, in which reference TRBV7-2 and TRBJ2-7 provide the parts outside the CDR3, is GAGVSQSPSNKVTEKGKDVELRCDPISGHTALYWYRQSLGQGLEFLIYFQGNSAPDKSGLPSDRFSAERTGGSVSTLTIQRTQQEDSAVYLCASSLVLASGEQYFGPGTRLTVT.

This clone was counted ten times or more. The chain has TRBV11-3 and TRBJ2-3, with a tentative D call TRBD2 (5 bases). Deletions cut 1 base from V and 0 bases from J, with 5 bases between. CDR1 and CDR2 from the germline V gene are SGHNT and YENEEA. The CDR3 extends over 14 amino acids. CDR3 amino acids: CASSLAGSTDTQYF. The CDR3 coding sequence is TGTGCCAGCAGCTTAGCGGGGAGCACAGATACGCAGTATTTT.

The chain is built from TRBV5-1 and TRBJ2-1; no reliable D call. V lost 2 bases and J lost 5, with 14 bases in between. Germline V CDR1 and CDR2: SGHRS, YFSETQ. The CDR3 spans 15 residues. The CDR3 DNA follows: TGCGCCAGCAGCTTCCTCGGACCCACGGACAATGAGCAGTTCTTC. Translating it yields CASSFLGPTDNEQFF.

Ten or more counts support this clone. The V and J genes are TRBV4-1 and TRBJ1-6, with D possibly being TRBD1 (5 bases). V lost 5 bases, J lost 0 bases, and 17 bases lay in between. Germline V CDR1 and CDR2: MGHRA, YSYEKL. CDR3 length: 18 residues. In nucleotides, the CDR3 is TGCGCCAGCAGCTCTCGAGCAGGGCCGAGCTCCTATAATTCACCCCTCCACTTT. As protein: CASSSRAGPSSYNSPLHF.

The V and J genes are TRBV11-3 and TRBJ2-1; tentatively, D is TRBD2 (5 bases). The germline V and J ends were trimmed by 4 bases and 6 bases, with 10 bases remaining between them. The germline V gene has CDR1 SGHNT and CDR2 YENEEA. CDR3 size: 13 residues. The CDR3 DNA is TGTGCCAGCAGCTCTACCCGGGGCAATGAGCAGTTCTTC. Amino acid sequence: CASSSTRGNEQFF.

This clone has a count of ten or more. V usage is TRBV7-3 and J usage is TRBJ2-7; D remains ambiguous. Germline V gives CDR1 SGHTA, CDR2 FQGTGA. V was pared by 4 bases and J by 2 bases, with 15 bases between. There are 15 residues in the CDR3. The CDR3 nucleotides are TGTGCCAGCAGCTCGACCTTACTGACCCCCTACGAGCAGTACTTC. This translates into CASSSTLLTPYEQYF.

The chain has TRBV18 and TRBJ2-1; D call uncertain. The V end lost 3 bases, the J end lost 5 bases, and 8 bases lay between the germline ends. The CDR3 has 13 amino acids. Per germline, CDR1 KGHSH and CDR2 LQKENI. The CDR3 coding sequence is TGTGCCAGCTCACCCTCAGCCAACAATGAGCAGTTCTTC. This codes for CASSPSANNEQFF.

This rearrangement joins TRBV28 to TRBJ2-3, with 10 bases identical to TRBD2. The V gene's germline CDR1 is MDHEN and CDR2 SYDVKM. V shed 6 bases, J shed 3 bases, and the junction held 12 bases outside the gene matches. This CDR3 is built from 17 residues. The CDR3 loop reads CASSVPGLAIGTDTQYF. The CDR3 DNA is TGTGCCAGCAGCGTCCCGGGACTAGCGATCGGTACAGATACGCAGTATTTT. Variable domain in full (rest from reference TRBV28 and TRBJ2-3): DVKVTQSSRYLVKRTGEKVFLECVQDMDHENMFWYRQDPGLGLRLIYFSYDVKMKEKGDIPEGYSVSREKKERFSLILESASTNQTSMYLCASSVPGLAIGTDTQYFGPGTRLTVL.

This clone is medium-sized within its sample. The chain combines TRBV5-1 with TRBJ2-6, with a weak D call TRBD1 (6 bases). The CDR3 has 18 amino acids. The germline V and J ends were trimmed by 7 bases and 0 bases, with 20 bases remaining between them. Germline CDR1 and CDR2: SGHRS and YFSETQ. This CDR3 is CASGIQGSPSSGANVLTF. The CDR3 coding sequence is TGCGCCAGCGGGATACAGGGCTCCCCCAGCTCTGGGGCCAACGTCCTGACTTTC. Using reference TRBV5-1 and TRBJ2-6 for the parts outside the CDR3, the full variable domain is KAGVTQTPRYLIKTRGQQVTLSCSPISGHRSVSWYQQTPGQGLQFLFEYFSETQRNKGNFPGRFSGRQFSNSRSEMNVSTLELGDSALYLCASGIQGSPSSGANVLTFGAGSRLTVL.